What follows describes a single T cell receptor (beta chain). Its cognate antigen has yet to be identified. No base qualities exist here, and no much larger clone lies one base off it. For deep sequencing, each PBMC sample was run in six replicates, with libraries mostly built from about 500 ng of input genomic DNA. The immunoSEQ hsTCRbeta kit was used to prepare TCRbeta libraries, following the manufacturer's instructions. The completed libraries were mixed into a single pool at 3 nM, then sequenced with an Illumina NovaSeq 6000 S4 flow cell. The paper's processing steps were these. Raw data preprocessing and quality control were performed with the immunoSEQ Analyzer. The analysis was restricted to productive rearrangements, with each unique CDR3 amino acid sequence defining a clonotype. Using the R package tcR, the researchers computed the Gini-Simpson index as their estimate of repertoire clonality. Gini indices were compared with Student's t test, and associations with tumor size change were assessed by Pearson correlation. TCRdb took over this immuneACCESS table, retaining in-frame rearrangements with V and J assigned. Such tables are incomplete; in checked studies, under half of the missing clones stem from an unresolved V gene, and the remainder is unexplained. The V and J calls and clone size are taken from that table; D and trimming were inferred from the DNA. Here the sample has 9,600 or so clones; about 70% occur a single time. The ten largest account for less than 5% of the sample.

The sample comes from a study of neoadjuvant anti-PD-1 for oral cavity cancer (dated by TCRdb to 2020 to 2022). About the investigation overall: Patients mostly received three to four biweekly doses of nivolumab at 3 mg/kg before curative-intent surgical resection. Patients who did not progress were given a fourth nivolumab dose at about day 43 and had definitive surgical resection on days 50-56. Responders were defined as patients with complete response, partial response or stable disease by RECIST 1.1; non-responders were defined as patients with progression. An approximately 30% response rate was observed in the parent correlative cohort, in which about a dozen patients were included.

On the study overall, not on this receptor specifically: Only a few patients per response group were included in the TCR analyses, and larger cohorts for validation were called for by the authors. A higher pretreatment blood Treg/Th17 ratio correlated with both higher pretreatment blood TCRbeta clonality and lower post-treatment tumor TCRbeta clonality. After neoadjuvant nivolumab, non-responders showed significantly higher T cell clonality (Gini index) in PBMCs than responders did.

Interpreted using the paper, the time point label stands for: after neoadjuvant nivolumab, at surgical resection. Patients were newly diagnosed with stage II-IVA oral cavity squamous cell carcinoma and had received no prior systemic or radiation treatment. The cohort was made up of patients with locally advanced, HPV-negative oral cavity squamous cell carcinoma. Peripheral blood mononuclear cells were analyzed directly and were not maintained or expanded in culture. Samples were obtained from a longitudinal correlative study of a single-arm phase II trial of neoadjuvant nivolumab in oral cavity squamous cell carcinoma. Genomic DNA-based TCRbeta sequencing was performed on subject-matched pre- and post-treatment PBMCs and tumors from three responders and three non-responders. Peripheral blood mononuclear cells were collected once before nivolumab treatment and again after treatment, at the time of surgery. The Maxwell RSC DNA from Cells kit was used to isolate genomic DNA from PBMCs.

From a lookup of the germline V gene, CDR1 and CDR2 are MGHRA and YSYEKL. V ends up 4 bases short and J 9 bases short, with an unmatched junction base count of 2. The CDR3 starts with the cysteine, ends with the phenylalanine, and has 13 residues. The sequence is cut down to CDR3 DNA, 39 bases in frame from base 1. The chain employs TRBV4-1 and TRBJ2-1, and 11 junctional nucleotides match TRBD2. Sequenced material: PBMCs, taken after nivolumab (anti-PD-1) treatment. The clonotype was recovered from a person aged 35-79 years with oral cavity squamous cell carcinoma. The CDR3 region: CASSLGLAGEQFF. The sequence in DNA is TGCGCCAGCAGCCTAGGACTAGCGGGTGAGCAGTTCTTC.